This T cell receptor (beta chain) came from a study of immune evolution from preneoplasia to lung adenocarcinoma. Resections took place in Japan or China from about 2014 to 2018. H&E slides confirmed each diagnosis, reviewed by two pathologists independently. The study, taken as a whole, reports: Normal lung had highest clonality; later lesions appeared denser, more diverse. Top clone frequencies peaked in normal lung, apparently declining through invasive adenocarcinoma.

As to this clone: Its antigen is unidentified.

This CDR3 is built from 16 residues. The trim removed 5 bases at V and 3 bases at J, leaving 6 bases unmatched. Germline V gene sequence: CDR1 SGHAT, CDR2 FQDESV (reference sequence). The assay was immunoSEQ multiplex PCR, and TCRdb's table has in-frame clones only and misses some. The sample shows 3,800 or so clones, over 60% of them seen only once. This chain connects TRBV11-1 to TRBJ2-2; 10 positions agree with TRBD2. The sequence was obtained from a person in their sixties or seventies with lung adenocarcinoma. Sequenced input: FFPE adjacent normal lung tissue. CDR3 sequence: CASSTRSGRDTGELFF. The CDR3, as DNA: TGTGCCAGCAGCACTAGAAGCGGGAGGGACACCGGGGAGCTGTTTTTT.